This TCR beta chain was retrieved from a study of response to subunit inactivated influenza vaccine. Study-wide findings and caveats: The authors suggested that every seasonal influenza vaccination recruits few new T cells.

TCRdb reanalysed the RT-PCR reads using MiXCR and keeps one entry per CDR3 protein. This sample yields a few hundred thousand distinct CDR3 sequences, of which 7.2% are seen a single time; around 13% belongs to the top ten. At least ten counts were recorded for this clonotype. Its antigen is as yet unknown. The CDR3 consists of 12 residues. Trimming stripped 2 bases from V and 10 bases from J, with 9 bases between. The chain has TRBV12-3 or TRBV12-4 and TRBJ2-1, with D tentatively TRBD2 (6 bases). This receptor was identified in a man between 50 and 70 years old who received an inactivated influenza vaccine. This material consisted of PBMCs from blood, taken roughly 24 months after vaccination. Written as DNA, the CDR3 is TGTGCCAGCAGTTTACTAGCGAGGGAGCAGTTCTTC. Translating it yields CASSLLAREQFF.